Below are 29 T cell receptor beta chains sequenced from a single sample in a study of blood T cell repertoires in COVID-19. Profiled with immunoSEQ multiplex PCR; TCRdb holds only in-frame clones, not every one. The sample shows approximately 90,000 clones, more than 70% of them seen only once. The source material was peripheral blood. These receptors came from a man aged 55 to 70 with acute or convalescent COVID-19.

The chain joins TRBV27 to TRBJ2-1; 9 bases align to TRBD2. CDR1 and CDR2 (germline): MNHEY, SMNVEV (reference sequence). The CDR3 runs to 15 residues. V lost 6 bases and J lost 6; bases outside the gene matches: 9. CDR3 loop: CASSPRTSVGNEQFF. The DNA of the CDR3 is TGTGCCAGCAGCCCCCGGACTAGCGTCGGCAATGAGCAGTTCTTC.

The chain couples TRBV5-1 to TRBJ2-5, with a tentative D call TRBD1 (6 bases). Trimming took 0 bases from V and 5 from J, leaving 14 bases between them. The germline V gene has CDR1 SGHRS and CDR2 YFSETQ. This CDR3 contains 15 residues. CDR3 loop: CASSLGRRGFETQYF. DNA of the CDR3: TGCGCCAGCAGCTTGGGTCGCAGGGGTTTCGAGACCCAGTACTTC.

The chain recombines TRBV18 with TRBJ1-4; D is perhaps TRBD1 (5 bases). The V end was cut by 3 bases, the J end by 6 bases, with 11 bases between. Germline CDR1 is KGHSH and CDR2 is LQKENI. The CDR3 contains 14 residues. CDR3 in amino acids: CASSPNRWDEKLFF. For the CDR3, the DNA is TGTGCCAGCTCACCCAACAGGTGGGATGAAAAACTGTTTTTT.

V gene TRBV29-1 combines with J gene TRBJ2-1; TRBD2 aligns across 10 bases. This CDR3 has 16 residues. The V and J ends lost 6 bases and 7 bases, in that order; junction bases with no gene match: 15. Germline V lookup: CDR1 SQVTM, CDR2 ANQGSEA. The CDR3 DNA follows: TGCAGCGTGGCTTCGCCGGGACTAGCGTTTTCGAATGAGCAGTTCTTC. Its translation is CSVASPGLAFSNEQFF.

The chain uses TRBV13 and TRBJ1-2, with 8 positions matching TRBD1. The CDR3 has 15 amino acids. Germline-derived CDR1 and CDR2 are PRHDT and FYEKMQ (reference sequence). V was pared by 4 bases and J by 5 bases, with 9 bases of the junction left unmatched. The CDR3 sequence is CASSYGQGRGYGYTF. CDR3 bases: TGTGCCAGCAGCTACGGACAGGGCCGGGGGTATGGCTACACCTTC.

This clone is a singleton in its sample. The V and J genes are TRBV28 and TRBJ2-3; 9 nucleotides line up with TRBD1. V lost 5 bases to trimming and J lost 6 bases; unmatched junction nucleotides: 9. Germline V lookup: CDR1 MDHEN, CDR2 SYDVKM. CDR3 length: 15 amino acids. The chain's CDR3 is CASSPGQGLGDTQYF. As DNA, the CDR3 is TGTGCCAGCAGTCCCGGACAGGGGCTCGGGGATACGCAGTATTTT.

The chain is built from TRBV9 and TRBJ2-3; weak D call: TRBD2 (5 bases). From germline, CDR1 is SGDLS and CDR2 YYNGEE. Deletions cut 0 bases from V and 13 bases from J, with 18 bases between. CDR3 length: 14 residues. CDR3 residues: CASSVGFSSSVKYF. The CDR3, as DNA: TGTGCCAGCAGCGTAGGGTTTTCGAGTAGCGTTAAGTATTTT.

The chain has TRBV5-1 and TRBJ2-6; 7 bases fit TRBD2. Germline loops: CDR1 SGHRS, CDR2 YFSETQ. The CDR3 sequence is 16 residues long. Losses at the gene ends were 0 bases for V and 1 base for J; bases not matched to a gene: 1. Here the CDR3 reads CASSLGGSSGANVLTF. CDR3 bases: TGCGCCAGCAGCTTGGGCGGGAGTTCTGGGGCCAACGTCCTGACTTTC.

This chain joins TRBV3-1 (or the pseudogene TRBV3-2) and TRBJ2-7, with 7 positions matching TRBD2. V trimming: 6 bases; J trimming: 12 bases; junction bases outside the gene matches: 8. The germline gives CDR1 LGHDT, CDR2 YNNKEL (reference sequence). This CDR3 is 11 amino acids long. CDR3 loop: CASRGGNSMYF. The CDR3 bases are TGTGCCAGCAGGGGGGGGAATAGTATGTACTTC.

DNA of the CDR3: TGTGCCAGCTCACCGTGGGGGGAAAACCAGCCCCAGCATTTT. Residues: CASSPWGENQPQHF. The genes are TRBV18 and TRBJ1-5; D possibly corresponds to TRBD1 (5 bases). V was clipped by 3 bases and J by 7 bases, with 13 bases between them. The CDR3 length is 14 residues. CDR1 KGHSH and CDR2 LQKENI come from the germline V gene.

The V gene is TRBV2, the J gene TRBJ2-1, with 11 bases aligning to TRBD2. Germline V gene lookup returns CDR1 SNHLY and CDR2 FYNNEI. V gave up 4 bases and J gave up 0 bases; unmatched junction bases: 2. The CDR3 covers 16 residues. CDR3 coding DNA: TGTGCCAGCAGTGGTACTAGCGGGAGCTCCTACAATGAGCAGTTCTTC. It is translated as CASSGTSGSSYNEQFF.

The gene calls are TRBV7-8 and TRBJ2-1; possible D gene TRBD1, 6 bases. The CDR3 extends over 15 amino acids. The V and J ends lost 1 base and 7 bases respectively, with 14 bases between them. Looked up from germline, CDR1 is SGHVS and CDR2 is FQNEAQ. This CDR3 is CASSLERSRGNEQFF. Here the CDR3 DNA reads TGTGCCAGCAGCTTAGAGAGGAGCAGGGGAAATGAGCAGTTCTTC.

The chain combines TRBV9 with TRBJ2-7, with 10 nucleotides matching TRBD1. Trimming took 2 bases from V and 6 from J; bases not matched to a gene: 8. Germline V CDR1 and CDR2: SGDLS, YYNGEE. The CDR3 length is 15 residues. The CDR3 bases are TGTGCCAGCAGCGTTTTGGGACAGGGGTCGAGCGAGCAGTACTTC. It yields the protein CASSVLGQGSSEQYF.

The chain is built from TRBV14 and TRBJ1-2; maybe TRBD1 (5 bases). The V end was cut by 1 base, the J end by 3 bases, with 9 bases between. CDR1 SGHDN and CDR2 FVKESK come from the germline V gene. The CDR3 totals 14 residues. CDR3 DNA sequence: TGTGCCAGCAGCCAAGGTTCCAGGGACTATGGCTACACCTTC. Translating gives CASSQGSRDYGYTF.

In its sample, this clone was seen once. V is TRBV18 and J is TRBJ1-1, with 9 bases lining up with TRBD1. The CDR3 runs 16 residues. V lost 0 bases to trimming and J lost 10 bases; unmatched junction nucleotides: 12. Germline V lookup: CDR1 KGHSH, CDR2 LQKENI. The DNA for the CDR3 is TGTGCCAGCTCACCACCGGCCGGACAGGGGAATGGTCCAGCTTTCTTT. As protein: CASSPPAGQGNGPAFF.

The V and J genes are TRBV4-1 and TRBJ1-3; D unresolved. Between the trimmed V and J ends, which lost 4 bases and 0 bases, there was a span of 13 bases. Germline CDR1 reads MGHRA; CDR2 reads YSYEKL. This CDR3 is 16 amino acids long. The CDR3 is CASSRETPSSGNTIYF. For the CDR3, the DNA is TGCGCCAGCAGCCGAGAGACACCAAGCTCTGGAAACACCATATATTTT.

The chain joins TRBV14 to TRBJ2-7; D call uncertain. V was pared by 4 bases and J by 3 bases, with 10 bases between. The CDR3 contains 13 residues. Germline V gene data show CDR1 as SGHDN and CDR2 as FVKESK. The CDR3 nucleotides read TGTGCCAGCAGCCTCGGGTCCTTCTACGAGCAGTACTTC. It is translated as CASSLGSFYEQYF.

The chain is built from TRBV5-4 and TRBJ2-7; D is unclear. This CDR3 comprises 12 residues. Germline V lookup: CDR1 SGHNT, CDR2 YYREEE (reference sequence). V gave up 2 bases and J gave up 4 bases, with 7 bases separating them. CDR3 DNA: TGTGCCAGCAGCTTACCAGGATACGAGCAGTACTTC. As protein: CASSLPGYEQYF.

J is TRBJ2-7 and V is TRBV13; 7 positions match TRBD1. There are 14 residues in the CDR3. Germline V lookup: CDR1 PRHDT, CDR2 FYEKMQ (reference sequence). V gave up 2 bases and J gave up 6 bases; unmatched junction bases: 7. DNA for the CDR3: TGTGCCAGCAGCTTAAAGACAGGGAGAGGCGAGCAGTACTTC. Amino acids: CASSLKTGRGEQYF.

The J gene is TRBJ1-2, the V gene TRBV2, with 7 bases lining up with TRBD1. The germline gives CDR1 SNHLY, CDR2 FYNNEI. The CDR3 runs 14 residues. V lost 10 bases, J lost 5 bases, and 13 bases stayed unmatched. CDR3 in DNA: TGTGCCATTATCGACAGGGTACTTCCTTATGGCTACACCTTC. It yields the protein CAIIDRVLPYGYTF.

The V and J genes are TRBV6-5 and TRBJ2-7; D is unresolved. The V gene lost 6 bases and the J gene lost 7 bases, with 13 bases spanning the gap. The CDR3 has 12 amino acids. CDR1 is MNHEY, CDR2 SVGAGI, per germline. The CDR3 sequence: CASRMPEEEQYF. As DNA, the CDR3 is TGTGCCAGCAGGATGCCCGAGGAAGAGCAGTACTTC.

The chain combines TRBV4-1 with TRBJ2-3; 16 positions match TRBD2. In germline, CDR1 is MGHRA, CDR2 YSYEKL. This CDR3 comprises 19 residues. The V gene end was trimmed by 0 bases and the J gene end by 6 bases; junction bases not matched to a gene: 9. The CDR3 coding sequence is TGCGCCAGCAGCCAAGATCCCGGGACTAGCGGGGGGGCCTTGGATACGCAGTATTTT. This translates into CASSQDPGTSGGALDTQYF.

This clone appeared a few times. This chain uses TRBV9 with TRBJ2-2; 7 nucleotides align to TRBD2. CDR1 and CDR2 from the germline V gene are SGDLS and YYNGEE. V lost 3 bases, J lost 5 bases, and 10 bases stayed unmatched. The length of the CDR3 is 16 residues. CDR3 sequence (DNA): TGTGCCAGCAGCGAACCGGGAGGCCTGGTGACCGGGGAGCTGTTTTTT. Residues: CASSEPGGLVTGELFF.

The chain employs TRBV6-1 and TRBJ2-3; D is possibly TRBD2 (5 bases). CDR3 size: 16 residues. V dropped 3 bases and J dropped 2 bases, with 15 bases sitting between them. Germline CDR1 reads MNHNS; CDR2 reads SASEGT. CDR3 DNA: TGTGCCAGCAGTGACCCGAGCGGCTCAAACACAGATACGCAGTATTTT. It specifies CASSDPSGSNTDTQYF.

The chain joins TRBV7-6 to TRBJ1-1; tentatively, D is TRBD1 (5 bases). Trimming took off 3 bases at V and 1 base at J, with 12 bases between the two ends. The CDR3 loop spans 15 amino acids. Germline CDR1 SGHVS, CDR2 FNYEAQ. The CDR3 bases are TGTGCCAGCAGCTTCACGCCTACAGGGAACACTGAAGCTTTCTTT. It codes for CASSFTPTGNTEAFF.

The chain carries TRBV9 and TRBJ1-2; 9 bases line up with TRBD1. Germline V gene data show CDR1 as SGDLS and CDR2 as YYNGEE. J gave up 4 bases and V 4 bases, and 11 bases lay outside the gene matches. The CDR3 contains 16 residues. CDR3 residues: CASSPTQGQGSYGYTF. In DNA, the CDR3 is TGTGCCAGCAGCCCTACCCAGGGACAGGGAAGCTATGGCTACACCTTC.

This clone was counted a few times. The chain combines TRBV7-2 with TRBJ1-6; 7 nucleotides line up with TRBD1. V was clipped by 2 bases and J by 8 bases; unmatched bases: 0. Germline values: CDR1 SGHTA, CDR2 FQGNSA. The CDR3 is made up of 13 amino acids. The CDR3 protein is CASSLQGDSPLHF. CDR3 nucleotide sequence: TGTGCCAGCAGCTTACAGGGGGATTCACCCCTCCACTTT.

This chain links TRBV30 with TRBJ1-5; 7 bases are shared with TRBD1. This CDR3 region has 18 residues. In germline, CDR1 is GTSNPN, CDR2 SVGIG (reference sequence). The trim removed 2 bases at V and 2 bases at J, leaving 15 bases unmatched. The CDR3 loop is CAWSPKGAGINGNQPQHF. CDR3 DNA sequence: TGTGCCTGGAGTCCTAAGGGGGCAGGAATTAATGGCAATCAGCCCCAGCATTTT.

The rearrangement uses TRBV24-1 and TRBJ2-7, with TRBD2 identical over 8 bases. This CDR3 has 15 residues. Looked up from germline, CDR1 is KGHDR and CDR2 is SFDVKD. The trim removed 9 bases at V and 0 bases at J, leaving 9 bases unmatched. The CDR3 region is CATVLFGTSSYEQYF. CDR3 in DNA: TGTGCCACCGTTTTATTCGGGACTAGCTCCTACGAGCAGTACTTC.